The 4 T cell receptor beta chains reported below all come from one sample, sequenced in a study of identical twins. TCRdb itself ran the 5' RACE reads through MiXCR, one entry per CDR3 protein. This table has some 460,000 distinct CDR3 sequences, more than 13% appearing once. The data also belong to a second study, concerning yellow fever vaccine responses in identical twins.

The material sequenced was CD4+ T cells sorted from blood. The receptor source for this set is a woman aged 18-30 years in good health.

The chain has TRBV7-2 and TRBJ2-3; D is possibly TRBD2 (5 bases). This CDR3 comprises 14 residues. V lost 4 bases and J 5 bases, leaving 13 bases between the germline ends. Germline values: CDR1 SGHTA, CDR2 FQGNSA. In DNA, the CDR3 is TGTGCCAGCAGCTCAGCCGACTACAGAGATACGCAGTATTTT. This sequence encodes CASSSADYRDTQYF.

DNA for the CDR3: TGTGCCAGCAGCTTGAGGATGGGCAGGGGGGATGAGACCCAGTACTTC. It codes for CASSLRMGRGDETQYF. V is TRBV5-6 and J is TRBJ2-5; tentative D call: TRBD1 (7 bases). This CDR3 region has 16 residues. Germline loops: CDR1 SGHDT, CDR2 YYEEEE. V gave up 1 base and J gave up 5 bases, with 18 bases separating them.

The chain recombines TRBV10-3 with TRBJ2-1, with 15 nucleotides matching TRBD2. The CDR3 loop spans 19 amino acids. Trimming removed 5 bases from V and 4 bases from J; junction bases left unmatched: 12. The germline gives CDR1 ENHRY, CDR2 SYGVKD. The CDR3 nucleotides read TGTGCCATCAGTTTTCCCGAACGGACTAGCGGGAGGGGATACAATGAGCAGTTCTTC. Protein: CAISFPERTSGRGYNEQFF.

CDR3 DNA sequence: TGTGCCAGCAGTTTCCACAGGGTCACAGATACGCAGTATTTT. As protein: CASSFHRVTDTQYF. J is TRBJ2-3 and V is TRBV27; weak D call: TRBD1 (6 bases). Germline-derived CDR1 and CDR2 are MNHEY and SMNVEV (reference sequence). V was shortened by 3 bases and J by 2 bases, with 9 bases between the two germline ends. CDR3 length: 14 residues.